The T cell receptor beta chain under discussion was sequenced for a study of T cell responses to AZD1222 COVID-19 vaccine. Assay: immunoSEQ multiplex PCR; the TCRdb copy retains only in-frame clones and omits some. The table has about 140,000 clones, roughly 87% seen once; the top ten hold roughly 6%. Findings of the study overall: Spike-specific TCR depth and breadth grew after two AZD1222 doses.

A word on this clone: Its antigen is unidentified.

CDR1 and CDR2 from the germline V gene are MGHDK and SYGVNS. The ends lost 4 bases at V and 6 bases at J; junction bases unmatched: 6. The CDR3 loop spans 15 amino acids. The rearrangement uses TRBV25-1 and TRBJ1-2, with 12 bases lining up with TRBD1. The material was peripheral blood, obtained 28 days after the second AZD1222 dose. This clonotype was sampled from an adult who received the AZD1222 COVID-19 vaccine. The CDR3 loop is CASSVGTGGLNGYTF. The CDR3 nucleotides read TGTGCCAGCAGTGTGGGGACAGGGGGCCTAAATGGCTACACCTTC.